A single sample gave rise to the 32 T cell receptor beta chains below, sequenced in a study of OX40 agonist ivuxolimab in advanced cancers. Sequencing was performed with immunoSEQ multiplex PCR; in TCRdb, only in-frame clones are kept and a portion is missing. The table has roughly 51,000 clones, roughly 88% seen once. The starting material was CD4+ or CD8+ T cells sorted from blood, obtained in a trial of the OX40 agonist ivuxolimab. All receptors come from an adult with an advanced solid tumor such as melanoma, head and neck, liver or kidney cancer.

The chain uses TRBV7-8 and TRBJ2-7; D possibly corresponds to TRBD1 (5 bases). Germline V gives CDR1 SGHVS, CDR2 FQNEAQ. There are 13 residues in the CDR3. Trimming stripped 1 base from V and 5 bases from J, with 9 bases between. Written as DNA, the CDR3 is TGTGCCAGCAGCTTAGGGGGCCCTAACGAGCAGTACTTC. This codes for CASSLGGPNEQYF.

In the case of this clone: A read error may account for a junction end that differs from germline. The V and J genes are TRBV5-1 and TRBJ2-5; no clear D. The CDR3 runs to 14 residues. Germline values: CDR1 SGHRS, CDR2 YFSETQ. The CDR3 here is CASSPGRYQETQYF. CDR3 DNA sequence: TGCGCCAGCAGCCCAGGCCGTTACCAGGAGACCCAGTACTTC.

V usage is TRBV6-1 and J usage is TRBJ1-3; D call uncertain. The CDR3 runs to 15 residues. The ends were cut back, 0 bases at V and 0 bases at J, with 6 bases in the middle. Germline lookup yields CDR1 MNHNS and CDR2 SASEGT. CDR3 nucleotides: TGTGCCAGCAGTGAAGCCATACTCTCTGGAAACACCATATATTTT. Translation gives CASSEAILSGNTIYF.

The gene calls are TRBV28 and TRBJ2-1; TRBD2 might be the D (6 bases). CDR3 length: 15 amino acids. V was shortened by 2 bases and J by 8 bases, with 16 bases between the two germline ends. Germline V gene sequence: CDR1 MDHEN, CDR2 SYDVKM. The CDR3 region has the DNA TGTGCCAGCAGTTTACCGGGACTCCTAGGGCATGAGCAGTTCTTC. Translating gives CASSLPGLLGHEQFF. Based on the CDR3 plus reference TRBV28 and TRBJ2-1, the full variable domain is DVKVTQSSRYLVKRTGEKVFLECVQDMDHENMFWYRQDPGLGLRLIYFSYDVKMKEKGDIPEGYSVSREKKERFSLILESASTNQTSMYLCASSLPGLLGHEQFFGPGTRLTVL.

This clone was observed a single time. This chain connects TRBV28 to TRBJ2-5; 8 nucleotides agree with TRBD2. The J call is in doubt because the DNA end fits TRBJ2-7 better. Germline assignment: CDR1 MDHEN and CDR2 SYDVKM. The CDR3 runs 14 residues. The CDR3 loop is CASSRSGMGNEQYF. CDR3 DNA: TGTGCCAGCAGCCGTAGCGGGATGGGGAACGAGCAGTACTTC.

The chain is built from TRBV4-2 and TRBJ2-1; 9 positions match TRBD2. The CDR3 contains 14 residues. Germline V gene sequence: CDR1 LGHNA, CDR2 YNFKEQ. With 4 bases clipped from V and 10 bases from J, the junction kept 8 bases outside the gene matches. CDR3 in amino acids: CASSPYGREGEQFF. CDR3 DNA: TGTGCCAGCAGCCCCTATGGGCGGGAGGGGGAGCAGTTCTTC.

This chain connects TRBV2 to TRBJ1-5; D possibly corresponds to TRBD1 (5 bases). Looked up from germline, CDR1 is SNHLY and CDR2 is FYNNEI. V lost 3 bases to trimming and J lost 3 bases, with 15 bases between them. The CDR3 consists of 16 residues. The DNA of the CDR3 is TGTGCCAGCAGTGAGCCTAGGGGAGGACTCAATCAGCCCCAGCATTTT. Translating it yields CASSEPRGGLNQPQHF.

This clone was seen a few times. J is TRBJ2-1 and V is TRBV6-1; D might be TRBD2 (5 bases). The CDR3 loop spans 11 amino acids. The V end was cut by 6 bases, the J end by 15 bases, with 15 bases between. Germline assignment: CDR1 MNHNS and CDR2 SASEGT. The CDR3 loop reads CASRGGPVGFF. The DNA of the CDR3 is TGTGCCAGCAGAGGCGGGCCAGTGGGGTTCTTC.

This chain links TRBV6-6 with TRBJ1-1; D gene uncertain. V was shortened by 0 bases and J by 0 bases, with 8 bases between the two germline ends. The germline V gene encodes CDR1 MNHNY and CDR2 SVGAGI (reference sequence). The CDR3 loop spans 15 amino acids. Written as DNA, the CDR3 is TGTGCCAGCAGTTACTCAGAGAGTATGAACACTGAAGCTTTCTTT. It specifies CASSYSESMNTEAFF.

As DNA, the CDR3 is TGCGCCAGCAGCTCCCTGGGACAGGGGGGGGAGGAGCAGTACTTC. Protein sequence: CASSSLGQGGEEQYF. J is TRBJ2-7 and V is TRBV5-1; the match to TRBD1 covers 11 bases. CDR1 is SGHRS, CDR2 YFSETQ, per germline. CDR3 size: 15 residues. V shed 3 bases and J 7 bases; nucleotides not matched to a gene: 9.

This sequence joins TRBV19 and TRBJ2-7, with 11 nucleotides matching TRBD2. With 5 bases clipped from V and 3 bases from J, the junction kept 6 bases outside the gene matches. This CDR3 is 15 amino acids long. Germline lookup yields CDR1 LNHDA and CDR2 SQIVND (reference sequence). CDR3 protein: CASSQIAGGNYEQYF. DNA for the CDR3: TGTGCCAGTAGTCAGATAGCGGGAGGGAACTACGAGCAGTACTTC.

This clone was recorded a few times. The genes are TRBV11-2 and TRBJ2-1, with TRBD1 as a possible D gene (6 bases). Germline CDR1 reads SGHAT; CDR2 reads FQNNGV. Trimming pared 5 bases from V and 1 base from J, leaving 18 bases between. This CDR3 is built from 17 residues. The CDR3 DNA sequence: TGTGCCAGCAGCCAGTGGGCAGGGGCTTATTCCTACAATGAGCAGTTCTTC. It codes for CASSQWAGAYSYNEQFF. Full variable domain (outside the CDR3, taken from reference TRBV11-2 and TRBJ2-1): EAGVAQSPRYKIIEKRQSVAFWCNPISGHATLYWYQQILGQGPKLLIQFQNNGVVDDSQLPKDRFSAERLKGVDSTLKIQPAKLEDSAVYLCASSQWAGAYSYNEQFFGPGTRLTVL.

The V gene is TRBV12-5, the J gene TRBJ2-1; D possibly corresponds to TRBD2 (6 bases). Germline V gene lookup returns CDR1 LGHNT and CDR2 FRNRAP. This CDR3 has 16 residues. Trimming pared 8 bases from V and 5 bases from J, leaving 22 bases between. The CDR3 bases are TGTGCTAGTTTCCCTTGGGGGGTCGCGGTACACAATGAGCAGTTCTTC. As protein: CASFPWGVAVHNEQFF.

The chain employs TRBV2 and TRBJ1-2; D is undetermined. V gave up 6 bases and J gave up 0 bases, with 11 bases separating them. This CDR3 has 14 amino acids. The germline CDR1 and CDR2 sequences are SNHLY and FYNNEI. CDR3 sequence (DNA): TGTGCCAGCAGGCCAGCGGTGGCTAACTATGGCTACACCTTC. It encodes CASRPAVANYGYTF.

The chain couples TRBV10-3 to TRBJ1-3; 8 nucleotides agree with TRBD1. With 3 bases clipped from V and 0 bases from J, the junction kept 4 bases outside the gene matches. The CDR3 loop spans 16 amino acids. Germline V gene sequence: CDR1 ENHRY, CDR2 SYGVKD. CDR3 protein: CAISDRTGHSGNTIYF. The CDR3 DNA reads TGTGCCATCAGTGACCGGACAGGGCACTCTGGAAACACCATATATTTT.

This clone has a single count. V is TRBV7-3 and J is TRBJ1-1, with TRBD1 matching 7 bases. This CDR3 region has 14 residues. CDR1 and CDR2 from the germline V gene are SGHTA and FQGTGA. The trim removed 5 bases at V and 2 bases at J, leaving 5 bases unmatched. The chain's CDR3 is CASSPTGFNTEAFF. The CDR3 DNA is TGTGCCAGCAGCCCGACAGGGTTTAACACTGAAGCTTTCTTT. Complete variable domain (other parts from reference TRBV7-3 and TRBJ1-1): GAGVSQTPSNKVTEKGKYVELRCDPISGHTALYWYRQSLGQGPEFLIYFQGTGAADDSGLPNDRFFAVRPEGSVSTLKIQRTERGDSAVYLCASSPTGFNTEAFFGQGTRLTVV.

J is TRBJ2-3 and V is TRBV5-1; no reliable D call. This CDR3 spans 18 amino acids. The V end was cut by 0 bases, the J end by 0 bases, with 17 bases between. Germline lookup yields CDR1 SGHRS and CDR2 YFSETQ. DNA for the CDR3: TGCGCCAGCAGCTTGGTTTACTCGGGCGCCACTAGCACAGATACGCAGTATTTT. This translates into CASSLVYSGATSTDTQYF. Supplemented by reference TRBV5-1 and TRBJ2-3, the full variable domain reads KAGVTQTPRYLIKTRGQQVTLSCSPISGHRSVSWYQQTPGQGLQFLFEYFSETQRNKGNFPGRFSGRQFSNSRSEMNVSTLELGDSALYLCASSLVYSGATSTDTQYFGPGTRLTVL.

This chain links TRBV19 with TRBJ2-7; 8 positions agree with TRBD2. Germline V lookup: CDR1 LNHDA, CDR2 SQIVND (reference sequence). The CDR3 extends over 15 amino acids. The trim removed 4 bases at V and 2 bases at J, leaving 7 bases unmatched. The CDR3 DNA is TGTGCCAGTAGTAACCTGGCGGGAGGCACCTACGAGCAGTACTTC. Its translation: CASSNLAGGTYEQYF.

The chain joins TRBV28 to TRBJ1-1, with 11 nucleotides matching TRBD1. The germline gives CDR1 MDHEN, CDR2 SYDVKM. The trim removed 6 bases at V and 4 bases at J, leaving 7 bases unmatched. The CDR3 consists of 15 residues. The CDR3 here is CASSMTGTGGTEAFF. For the CDR3, the DNA is TGTGCCAGCAGCATGACGGGGACAGGGGGCACTGAAGCTTTCTTT.

This sequence joins TRBV7-2 and TRBJ1-3, with a possible D match to TRBD1 (5 bases). This CDR3 has 13 residues. Between the trimmed V and J ends, which lost 1 base and 4 bases, there was a span of 5 bases. CDR1 is SGHTA and CDR2 is FQGNSA in the germline V gene. The CDR3 bases are TGTGCCAGCAGCTTAGGACAGGGAAACACCATATATTTT. Protein: CASSLGQGNTIYF.

This sequence joins TRBV28 and TRBJ2-2; D is unresolved. Germline CDR1 reads MDHEN; CDR2 reads SYDVKM. V lost 2 bases and J 2 bases, leaving 6 bases between the germline ends. CDR3 length equals 14 residues. The chain's CDR3 is CASSLQQNTGELFF. As DNA, the CDR3 is TGTGCCAGCAGTTTACAGCAAAACACCGGGGAGCTGTTTTTT.

The V call is TRBV30, the J call TRBJ1-1; D may be TRBD1 (6 bases). V shed 3 bases and J shed 0 bases, with 11 bases lying between them. This CDR3 region has 14 residues. From germline, CDR1 is GTSNPN and CDR2 SVGIG (reference sequence). The CDR3 here is CAWSRTGLNTEAFF. The CDR3, as DNA: TGTGCCTGGAGCAGAACAGGGCTGAACACTGAAGCTTTCTTT.

V gene TRBV18 combines with J gene TRBJ2-7; D possibly corresponds to TRBD1 (6 bases). The ends were cut back, 5 bases at V and 0 bases at J, with 14 bases in the middle. This CDR3 comprises 15 residues. CDR1 and CDR2 (germline): KGHSH, LQKENI. CDR3 nucleotide sequence: TGTGCCAGCTCATCGCGACAGGCCAACTCCTACGAGCAGTACTTC. Its translation is CASSSRQANSYEQYF.

This chain connects TRBV5-1 to TRBJ2-1; TRBD1 agrees at 8 bases. V lost 0 bases and J lost 1; bases outside the gene matches: 0. Germline-derived CDR1 and CDR2 are SGHRS and YFSETQ. The CDR3 covers 15 residues. The CDR3 loop is CASSLGQGSYNEQFF. The CDR3 DNA is TGCGCCAGCAGCTTGGGACAGGGGTCCTACAATGAGCAGTTCTTC.

The chain joins TRBV5-5 to TRBJ2-7, with D perhaps matching TRBD1 or TRBD2 (5 bases each). Germline lookup yields CDR1 SGHKS and CDR2 YYEKEE (reference sequence). Trimming cost V 6 bases and J 0 bases, with 13 bases left between them. The CDR3 runs to 14 residues. CDR3 sequence: CASNREGSSYEQYF. DNA of the CDR3: TGTGCCAGCAACCGCGAGGGGAGCTCCTACGAGCAGTACTTC. The full variable domain, with the rest looked up from reference TRBV5-5 and TRBJ2-7, is DAGVTQSPTHLIKTRGQQVTLRCSPISGHKSVSWYQQVLGQGPQFIFQYYEKEERGRGNFPDRFSARQFPNYSSELNVNALLLGDSALYLCASNREGSSYEQYFGPGTRLTVT.

J is TRBJ2-7 and V is TRBV5-1; 8 bases align to TRBD1. Losses at the gene ends were 3 bases for V and 3 bases for J; bases not matched to a gene: 8. The germline V gene encodes CDR1 SGHRS and CDR2 YFSETQ. The CDR3 totals 15 residues. CDR3 bases: TGCGCCAGCAGCTCCCGGACAGGGATAAGCTACGAGCAGTACTTC. Its protein product is CASSSRTGISYEQYF.

In its sample, this clone was seen once. J is TRBJ2-5 and V is TRBV18, with TRBD1 matching 10 bases. J lost 5 bases, V lost 1 base, and 7 bases had no gene match. CDR1 is KGHSH, CDR2 LQKENI, per germline. The CDR3 is 16 residues long. In nucleotides, the CDR3 is TGTGCCAGCTCACCACGACAGGGGGCTGGGAAGGAGACCCAGTACTTC. Amino acid sequence: CASSPRQGAGKETQYF.

The chain uses TRBV28 and TRBJ1-2, with D unclear. The CDR3 is 13 amino acids. Germline V gene sequence: CDR1 MDHEN, CDR2 SYDVKM. Trimming stripped 4 bases from V and 4 bases from J, with 10 bases between. The CDR3: CASSYGLAYGYTF. The CDR3 DNA sequence: TGTGCCAGCAGTTACGGACTGGCCTATGGCTACACCTTC.

The rearrangement uses TRBV2 and TRBJ2-2; D is undetermined. V lost 2 bases, J lost 10 bases, and 17 bases lay in between. Germline V gene data show CDR1 as SNHLY and CDR2 as FYNNEI. CDR3 length equals 15 residues. CDR3 DNA sequence: TGTGCCAGCAGTGAATCCCCGCTGAACGGTTTGGAGCTGTTTTTT. Amino acid sequence: CASSESPLNGLELFF.

The rearrangement joins TRBV30 to TRBJ1-1, with D unresolved. The CDR3 loop spans 12 amino acids. V lost 5 bases to trimming and J lost 1 base, with 8 bases between them. Per germline, CDR1 GTSNPN and CDR2 SVGIG (reference sequence). The CDR3 loop is CAWDGENTEAFF. The CDR3 nucleotides are TGTGCCTGGGACGGGGAGAACACTGAAGCTTTCTTT.

V usage is TRBV5-4 and J usage is TRBJ2-5, with 8 bases identical to TRBD1. CDR1 and CDR2 (germline): SGHNT, YYREEE (reference sequence). CDR3 length: 13 amino acids. Germline trimming cut 5 bases from V and 4 bases from J; bases unmatched to any gene: 4. This CDR3 reads CASRQGARETQYF. The CDR3 DNA reads TGTGCCAGCAGGCAGGGGGCTAGAGAGACCCAGTACTTC. Variable domain in full (rest from reference TRBV5-4 and TRBJ2-5): ETGVTQSPTHLIKTRGQQVTLRCSSQSGHNTVSWYQQALGQGPQFIFQYYREEENGRGNFPPRFSGLQFPNYSSELNVNALELDDSALYLCASRQGARETQYFGPGTRLLVL.

This chain links TRBV5-1 with TRBJ2-3; D is uncertain. CDR3 length equals 16 residues. Trimming stripped 0 bases from V and 4 bases from J, with 15 bases between. In germline, CDR1 is SGHRS, CDR2 YFSETQ. The CDR3 DNA reads as TGCGCCAGCAGCTTGGCCCCTAGGTTTCTCGCAGATACGCAGTATTTT. This encodes CASSLAPRFLADTQYF.